The 16 T cell receptor beta chains in this list originate from one sample, sequenced in a study of blood T cell repertoires in COVID-19 (dated by TCRdb to 2020 to 2022). The library was produced with the immunoSEQ multiplex PCR assay. TCRdb carries this immuneACCESS record with in-frame sequences only. Its versions omit some clonotypes, under half of them owing to an unresolved V gene in the studies checked, with the rest unexplained. The sample contains 150,000 to 200,000 clones, approximately 92% of them found a single time. The ten top clones hold roughly 4.8% of the sample. Material for sequencing was peripheral blood. The origin of the receptors is a woman in her fifties or sixties with acute or convalescent COVID-19.

The chain uses TRBV6-2 or TRBV6-3 and TRBJ2-2, with D possibly TRBD2 on 6 matching bases. The CDR3 totals 14 residues. Germline CDR1 reads MNHEY; CDR2 reads SVGEGT. The ends were cut back, 6 bases at V and 8 bases at J, with 16 bases in the middle. The CDR3 spells CASSQGLALGELFF. The CDR3 region has the DNA TGTGCCAGCAGCCAGGGACTGGCTTTAGGGGAGCTGTTTTTT.

The chain carries TRBV3-1 (or the pseudogene TRBV3-2) and TRBJ2-5; maybe TRBD2 (5 bases). This CDR3 spans 14 amino acids. The ends were cut back, 3 bases at V and 2 bases at J, with 10 bases in the middle. Looked up from germline, CDR1 is LGHDT and CDR2 is YNNKEL (reference sequence). CDR3 loop: CASSHPGYQETQYF. Here the CDR3 DNA reads TGTGCCAGCAGCCACCCGGGGTATCAAGAGACCCAGTACTTC.

This chain connects TRBV12-3 or TRBV12-4 to TRBJ1-1; 8 nucleotides align to TRBD1. J was trimmed by 5 bases and V by 7 bases; bases with no gene match: 6. The CDR3 length is 13 residues. This CDR3 reads CASKRQGRTEAFF. As DNA, the CDR3 is TGTGCCAGCAAAAGACAGGGGAGGACTGAAGCTTTCTTT.

V gene TRBV30 combines with J gene TRBJ1-3, with 9 bases fitting TRBD1. From germline, CDR1 is GTSNPN and CDR2 SVGIG (reference sequence). The CDR3 loop spans 12 amino acids. J lost 4 bases, V lost 5 bases, and 0 bases had no gene match. CDR3 protein: CAWGTGGNTIYF. The CDR3 DNA reads as TGTGCCTGGGGGACAGGGGGAAACACCATATATTTT.

This chain uses TRBV28 with TRBJ1-2; 7 nucleotides align to TRBD1. Germline V gene lookup returns CDR1 MDHEN and CDR2 SYDVKM. Unmatched junction bases numbered 7, after V lost 4 bases and J lost 5 bases. The CDR3 totals 14 residues. The chain's CDR3 is CASSSSDREYGYTF. The CDR3 nucleotides are TGTGCCAGCAGTTCCTCCGACAGGGAATATGGCTACACCTTC.

The genes are TRBV15 and TRBJ2-7; the D gene is possibly TRBD2 (5 bases). In germline, CDR1 is LNHNV, CDR2 YYDKDF (reference sequence). V was trimmed by 0 bases and J by 0 bases, leaving 12 bases between them. CDR3 length equals 16 residues. Here the CDR3 reads CATSRDLLGSSYEQYF. CDR3 DNA: TGTGCCACCAGCAGAGATTTATTAGGGAGCTCCTACGAGCAGTACTTC.

The J gene is TRBJ1-2, the V gene TRBV6-5, with D maybe TRBD1 (5 bases). Trimming cost V 6 bases and J 8 bases, with 10 bases left between them. Germline values: CDR1 MNHEY, CDR2 SVGAGI. This CDR3 contains 11 residues. CDR3 amino acids: CASSQGEGYTF. In DNA, the CDR3 is TGTGCCAGCAGCCAGGGCGAAGGCTACACCTTC.

This sequence joins TRBV6-5 and TRBJ2-1, with TRBD2 identical over 9 bases. The germline V gene has CDR1 MNHEY and CDR2 SVGAGI. With 4 bases clipped from V and 7 bases from J, the junction kept 8 bases outside the gene matches. This CDR3 is built from 15 residues. The CDR3 DNA is TGTGCCAGCAGTTTCTCCGGGACTAGCCGTAATGAGCAGTTCTTC. Amino acid sequence: CASSFSGTSRNEQFF.

Written as DNA, the CDR3 is TGTGCCAGCGCTCCTAGCTTTAATTCACCCCTCCACTTT. Protein: CASAPSFNSPLHF. The chain joins TRBV2 to TRBJ1-6; the D is unclear. The V end was cut by 8 bases, the J end by 6 bases, with 11 bases between. CDR3 length: 13 residues. Germline V gene lookup returns CDR1 SNHLY and CDR2 FYNNEI.

The chain carries TRBV29-1 and TRBJ1-1; 9 positions agree with TRBD1. CDR1 SQVTM and CDR2 ANQGSEA come from the germline V gene. V shed 7 bases, J shed 5 bases, and the junction held 5 bases outside the gene matches. There are 12 residues in the CDR3. The CDR3: CSGRQGGTEAFF. The CDR3 nucleotides read TGCAGCGGTCGACAGGGGGGGACTGAAGCTTTCTTT.

This clone has just one count. CDR3 in amino acids: CASSPGSQETQYF. In nucleotides, the CDR3 is TGCGCCAGCAGCCCCGGGTCCCAAGAGACCCAGTACTTC. The chain couples TRBV4-3 to TRBJ2-5; D gene unclear. Germline V gene data show CDR1 as LGHNA and CDR2 as YSLEER. The germline V and J ends were trimmed by 4 bases and 1 base, with 7 bases remaining between them. This CDR3 is 13 amino acids long.

This chain connects TRBV6-6 to TRBJ1-1; 7 positions agree with TRBD1. Germline lookup yields CDR1 MNHNY and CDR2 SVGAGI (reference sequence). The CDR3 is 14 residues long. The V gene end was trimmed by 4 bases and the J gene end by 3 bases; junction bases not matched to a gene: 5. The CDR3 nucleotides read TGTGCCAGCAGTTCCAGGGGGGATTACACTGAAGCTTTCTTT. Translated, it gives CASSSRGDYTEAFF.

This rearrangement joins TRBV3-1 (or the pseudogene TRBV3-2) to TRBJ1-1; 8 bases match TRBD1. Germline CDR1 is LGHDT and CDR2 is YNNKEL (reference sequence). The V gene end was trimmed by 3 bases and the J gene end by 4 bases; junction bases not matched to a gene: 4. This CDR3 has 14 amino acids. Here the CDR3 DNA reads TGTGCCAGCAGCCACGGACAGGGTGGCACTGAAGCTTTCTTT. Protein: CASSHGQGGTEAFF.

This chain joins TRBV24-1 and TRBJ2-1, with 9 bases lining up with TRBD1. The CDR3 is 15 amino acids. Germline CDR1 reads KGHDR; CDR2 reads SFDVKD. The J segment lost 8 bases and the V segment lost 3 bases, leaving 7 bases of the junction unmatched. The CDR3 DNA sequence: TGTGCCACCAGTGATCCGGGACAGGGATCCTATGAGCAGTTCTTC. Protein sequence: CATSDPGQGSYEQFF.

The chain has TRBV6-5 and TRBJ1-3; D is possibly TRBD1 (6 bases). Looked up from germline, CDR1 is MNHEY and CDR2 is SVGAGI. CDR3 size: 15 residues. Between the trimmed V and J ends, which lost 2 bases and 4 bases, there was a span of 12 bases. CDR3 residues: CASSYAGGAGNTIYF. The CDR3 DNA is TGTGCCAGCAGTTACGCGGGGGGCGCGGGAAACACCATATATTTT.

The chain combines TRBV11-2 with TRBJ2-2, with a tentative D call TRBD1 (5 bases). CDR3 length: 13 residues. V was cut by 4 bases and J by 4 bases, with 7 bases left in between. Per the germline V gene, CDR1 is SGHAT and CDR2 is FQNNGV. The CDR3 loop is CASSSDSTGELFF. CDR3 nucleotide sequence: TGTGCCAGCAGCTCAGACAGCACCGGGGAGCTGTTTTTT.